This TCR beta chain was observed in a study of T cells in Graves' hyperthyroidism and ophthalmopathy. Findings of the study overall: Blood also showed most of the thyroid clonotypes that were expanded above 0.001.

This clonotype was seen only once. The target antigen is unknown. Amplified TCR beta CDR3 regions came from RNA transcripts. Primed by the HTBI set, a first-round RT-PCR was run on the TCR CDR3. TCRdb called the multiplex PCR reads again in MiXCR, with one record for every CDR3 protein. The table lists some 620,000 distinct CDR3 sequences, under 20% of them singletons. CDR1 is SGDLS, CDR2 YYNGEE, per germline. The CDR3 is 14 residues long. The ends were cut back, 0 bases at V and 6 bases at J, with 9 bases in the middle. This receptor was obtained from a woman in her 30s with Graves' hyperthyroidism. This chain connects TRBV9 to TRBJ2-2; no reliable D call. Material: blood. The CDR3 protein is CASSVVWSSGELFF. CDR3 bases: TGTGCCAGCAGCGTAGTATGGTCATCCGGGGAGCTGTTTTTT. Together with reference TRBV9 and TRBJ2-2, the CDR3 gives the full variable domain: DSGVTQTPKHLITATGQRVTLRCSPRSGDLSVYWYQQSLDQGLQFLIQYYNGEERAKGNILERFSAQQFPDLHSELNLSSLELGDSALYFCASSVVWSSGELFFGEGSRLTVL.